This TCR beta chain was observed in a study of T cell responses to AZD1222 COVID-19 vaccine. About the study: Doses given second, at about 4 or about 12 weeks, were pooled. General observations from the study: Mostly white British, mostly female donors; authors suggested clonal diversity may be underestimated. Nearly half of spike-specific TCRs reportedly go after variant regions that carry no mutations.

CDR1 is SGHDT and CDR2 is YYEEEE in the germline V gene. The CDR3 sequence is 16 residues long. Unmatched junction bases numbered 9, after V lost 4 bases and J lost 3 bases. TCRdb keeps only in-frame clones here, not all; method: immunoSEQ multiplex PCR. This sample has about 87,000 clones, with more than 75% found just once. In regard to this clone: Antigen: not known.

The J gene is TRBJ2-1, the V gene TRBV5-6; 8 nucleotides line up with TRBD2. This sample comprised peripheral blood, obtained on day 0 of AZD1222 vaccination. This receptor was taken from an adult in good health. CDR3 in DNA: TGTGCCAGCAGCGAGACCGGGAGGGCCAACTACAATGAGCAGTTCTTC. Protein: CASSETGRANYNEQFF.